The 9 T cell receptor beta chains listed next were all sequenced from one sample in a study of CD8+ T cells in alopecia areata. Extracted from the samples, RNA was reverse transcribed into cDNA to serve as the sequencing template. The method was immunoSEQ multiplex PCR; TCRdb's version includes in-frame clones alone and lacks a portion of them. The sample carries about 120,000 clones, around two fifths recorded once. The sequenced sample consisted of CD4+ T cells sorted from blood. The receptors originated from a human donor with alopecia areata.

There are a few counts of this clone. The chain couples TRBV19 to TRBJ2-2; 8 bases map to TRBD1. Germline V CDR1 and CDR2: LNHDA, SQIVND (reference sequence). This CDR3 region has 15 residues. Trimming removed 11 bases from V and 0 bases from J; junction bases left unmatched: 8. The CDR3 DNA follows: TGTGCCTCGAAACGGACAGGGACGAACACCGGGGAGCTGTTTTTT. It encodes CASKRTGTNTGELFF. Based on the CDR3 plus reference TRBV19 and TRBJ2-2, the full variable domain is DGGITQSPKYLFRKEGQNVTLSCEQNLNHDAMYWYRQDPGQGLRLIYYSQIVNDFQKGDIAEGYSVSREKKESFPLTVTSAQKNPTAFYLCASKRTGTNTGELFFGEGSRLTVL.

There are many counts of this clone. This CDR3 reads CASSSQGGTDTQYF. The CDR3 nucleotides are TGTGCCAGCAGCTCCCAGGGTGGAACAGATACGCAGTATTTT. The rearrangement uses TRBV7-2 and TRBJ2-3; possibly TRBD1 for D (5 bases). The CDR3 spans 14 residues. Deletions cut 4 bases from V and 3 bases from J, with 11 bases between. Germline loops: CDR1 SGHTA, CDR2 FQGNSA.

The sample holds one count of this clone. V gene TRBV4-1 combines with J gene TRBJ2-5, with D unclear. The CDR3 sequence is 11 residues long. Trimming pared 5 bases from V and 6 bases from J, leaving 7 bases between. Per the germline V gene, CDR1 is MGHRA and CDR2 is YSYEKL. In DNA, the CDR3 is TGCGCCAGCAGCGCCGGACAGACCCAGTACTTC. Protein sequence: CASSAGQTQYF.

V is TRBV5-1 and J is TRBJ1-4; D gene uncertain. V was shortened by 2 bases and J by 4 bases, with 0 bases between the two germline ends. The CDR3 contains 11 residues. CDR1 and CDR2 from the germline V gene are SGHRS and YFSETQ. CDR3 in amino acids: CASSFNEKLFF. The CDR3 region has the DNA TGCGCCAGCAGCTTTAATGAAAAACTGTTTTTT.

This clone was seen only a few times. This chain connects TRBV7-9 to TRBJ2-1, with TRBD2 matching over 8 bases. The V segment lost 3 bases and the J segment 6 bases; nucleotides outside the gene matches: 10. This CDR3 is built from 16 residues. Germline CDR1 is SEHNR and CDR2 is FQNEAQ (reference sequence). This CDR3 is CASSFNVGTSGNEQFF. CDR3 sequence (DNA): TGTGCCAGCAGCTTTAACGTCGGGACTAGTGGCAATGAGCAGTTCTTC.

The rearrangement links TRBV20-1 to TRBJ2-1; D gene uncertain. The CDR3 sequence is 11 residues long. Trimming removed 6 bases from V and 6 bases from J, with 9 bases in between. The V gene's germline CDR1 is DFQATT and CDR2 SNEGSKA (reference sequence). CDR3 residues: CSAMLSNEQFF. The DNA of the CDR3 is TGCAGTGCCATGTTATCCAATGAGCAGTTCTTC.

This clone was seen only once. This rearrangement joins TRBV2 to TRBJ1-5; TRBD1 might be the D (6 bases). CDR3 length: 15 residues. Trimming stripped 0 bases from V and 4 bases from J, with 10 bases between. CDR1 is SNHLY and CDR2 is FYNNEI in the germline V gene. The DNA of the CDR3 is TGTGCCAGCAGTGAAGCGCTTAGGGGGAATCAGCCCCAGCATTTT. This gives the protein CASSEALRGNQPQHF.

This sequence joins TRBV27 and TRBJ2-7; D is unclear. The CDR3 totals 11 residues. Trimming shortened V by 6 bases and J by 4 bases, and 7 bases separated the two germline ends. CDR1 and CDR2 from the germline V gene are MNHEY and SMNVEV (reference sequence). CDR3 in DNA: TGTGCCAGCAGCCGAGGTTACGAGCAGTACTTC. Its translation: CASSRGYEQYF.

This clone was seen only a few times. In DNA, the CDR3 is TGTGCCAGCTCACCAGGGGTTGGGAGCTATGGCTACACCTTC. Translating it yields CASSPGVGSYGYTF. The chain carries TRBV18 and TRBJ1-2; D gene uncertain. The V and J ends lost 2 bases and 4 bases respectively, with 11 bases between them. Germline V gives CDR1 KGHSH, CDR2 LQKENI. CDR3 length equals 14 residues.